This T cell receptor (beta chain) was profiled in a study of T cells in Graves' hyperthyroidism and ophthalmopathy. Study-wide context: Peripheral blood sampling occurred at initial diagnosis, before any treatment.

Diagnostic assessment was based on clinical symptoms, serum thyroxine and TRAb, thyroid ultrasound and orbital computed tomography. Blood was drawn at first hyperthyroidism diagnosis, before any ophthalmopathy symptoms. The PBMCs were taken from around 10 ml of fresh peripheral blood. The V end lost 3 bases, the J end lost 7 bases, and 11 bases lay between the germline ends. Per the germline V gene, CDR1 is SGDLS and CDR2 is YYNGEE. The CDR3 covers 13 residues. Amplified TCR beta CDR3 regions came from RNA transcripts. Researchers ran a first-round RT-PCR on the TCR CDR3 using the HTBI primer set. Each CDR3 protein is one row after TCRdb ran MiXCR on the multiplex PCR reads. The sample shows approximately 600,000 distinct CDR3 sequences, 14% of them seen only once.

Source material: blood. The TCR sequence derives from a woman under 40 with Graves' hyperthyroidism that later progressed to Graves' ophthalmopathy. The gene calls are TRBV9 and TRBJ2-1, with D unclear. The CDR3 sequence is CASSGGRQNEQFF. CDR3 coding DNA: TGTGCCAGCAGCGGCGGCAGGCAGAATGAGCAGTTCTTC.